One and the same sample provided the 24 T cell receptor beta chains below, sequenced in a study of control samples from healthy donors and cancer patients. Sequenced by immunoSEQ multiplex PCR; TCRdb stores in-frame clones only, minus some. The sample consists of some 220,000 clones, just under 95% of them appearing once. Sample: blood. Every receptor here comes from a man aged 45-60 years in good health.

CDR3 loop: CASSTGLGLASYEQYF. As DNA, the CDR3 is TGTGCCAGCAGCACCGGCTTGGGACTAGCCTCTTACGAGCAGTACTTC. The rearrangement joins TRBV9 to TRBJ2-7, with 9 bases matching TRBD2. V lost 4 bases to trimming and J lost 4 bases; unmatched junction nucleotides: 12. Germline V gene sequence: CDR1 SGDLS, CDR2 YYNGEE. The CDR3 length is 16 residues.

In DNA form, the CDR3 reads TGTGCCAGCAGGTTAATAGCAGGGCTATGGCAGCCCCAGCATTTT. Protein: CASRLIAGLWQPQHF. This rearrangement joins TRBV21-1 to TRBJ1-5; TRBD1, the table's D call, was not compared with the DNA. TRBV21-1 is a listed pseudogene. This CDR3 is 15 amino acids long.

This chain uses TRBV2 with TRBJ2-7; D gene uncertain. The germline V gene encodes CDR1 SNHLY and CDR2 FYNNEI. Trimming removed 3 bases at V and 4 bases at J, with 7 bases between. The length of the CDR3 is 12 residues. The CDR3 sequence: CASSDMGYEQYV. Written as DNA, the CDR3 is TGTGCCAGCAGTGATATGGGATACGAGCAGTACGTC.

J is TRBJ1-6 and V is TRBV5-8, with 7 bases fitting TRBD1. The J segment lost 10 bases and the V segment lost 3 bases, leaving 13 bases of the junction unmatched. CDR3 size: 16 residues. Germline CDR1 SGHTS, CDR2 YDEGEE. In nucleotides, the CDR3 is TGTGCCAGCAGCTCCCTAAGGGGGCGGTCAGTATCACCCCTCCACTTT. Protein: CASSSLRGRSVSPLHF.

This chain joins TRBV6-5 and TRBJ2-1, with a weak D call TRBD1 (7 bases). This CDR3 comprises 16 residues. Trimming removed 3 bases from V and 1 base from J, with 13 bases in between. Germline CDR1 reads MNHEY; CDR2 reads SVGAGI. The CDR3 is CASSYRGTVSYNEQFF. The CDR3, as DNA: TGTGCCAGCAGTTATCGCGGGACAGTGTCCTACAATGAGCAGTTCTTC.

The J gene is TRBJ2-5, the V gene TRBV5-1, with 7 bases lining up with TRBD1. The CDR3 consists of 13 residues. Germline CDR1 is SGHRS and CDR2 is YFSETQ. Germline trimming cut 4 bases from V and 4 bases from J; bases unmatched to any gene: 4. CDR3 in DNA: TGCGCCAGCAGCCCCGGACAGGCAGAGACCCAGTACTTC. This codes for CASSPGQAETQYF.

In its sample, this clone was seen once. This chain uses TRBV18 with TRBJ2-7; 7 bases match TRBD1. The length of the CDR3 is 15 residues. Germline CDR1 KGHSH, CDR2 LQKENI. Trimming cost V 1 base and J 6 bases; bases outside gene matches: 9. The chain's CDR3 is CASSPQGAVSGEQYV. CDR3 DNA sequence: TGTGCCAGCTCACCACAGGGGGCGGTTTCGGGCGAGCAGTACGTC.

Note on this clone: The sample holds other DNA sequences that translate to the same CDR3. The chain uses TRBV10-3 and TRBJ1-4; 8 bases map to TRBD1. The V and J ends lost 4 bases and 3 bases, in that order; junction bases with no gene match: 1. Looked up from germline, CDR1 is ENHRY and CDR2 is SYGVKD. The CDR3 has 14 residues. CDR3 protein: CAISGTGSNEKLFF. The DNA for the CDR3 is TGTGCCATCAGTGGGACAGGGTCTAATGAAAAACTGTTTTTT.

Of note for this clone: Other nucleotide sequences from this sample produce the same CDR3. This chain uses TRBV6-5 with TRBJ1-5, with D hard to call. CDR1 and CDR2 (germline): MNHEY, SVGAGI. Trimming left V 6 bases short and J 0 bases short, with 3 bases between. CDR3 length: 12 amino acids. The CDR3 reads CASRDSNQPQHF. The CDR3 bases are TGTGCCAGCAGGGATAGCAATCAGCCCCAGCATTTT.

In its sample, this clone was seen once. The J gene is TRBJ1-1, the V gene TRBV19; D possibly corresponds to TRBD1 (6 bases). The V and J ends lost 6 bases and 4 bases respectively, with 15 bases between them. The CDR3 runs to 14 residues. CDR1 is LNHDA, CDR2 SQIVND, per germline (reference sequence). As DNA, the CDR3 is TGTGCCAGTAGCCGGGGGGGCGCCGGCACTGAAGCTTTCTTT. This translates into CASSRGGAGTEAFF.

V gene TRBV7-2 combines with J gene TRBJ2-7; no reliable D call. Trimming took off 0 bases at V and 4 bases at J, with 7 bases between the two ends. Germline V gives CDR1 SGHTA, CDR2 FQGNSA. This CDR3 contains 13 residues. As DNA, the CDR3 is TGTGCCAGCAGCTTAGCGCCTAGGTACGAGCAGTACGTC. Translation: CASSLAPRYEQYV.

The genes are TRBV5-1 and TRBJ1-4, with TRBD1 identical over 7 bases. Germline-derived CDR1 and CDR2 are SGHRS and YFSETQ. The ends lost 7 bases at V and 7 bases at J; junction bases unmatched: 10. The CDR3 totals 14 residues. This CDR3 is CASGEGAQGEKLFF. DNA of the CDR3: TGCGCCAGCGGGGAGGGGGCGCAGGGTGAAAAACTGTTTTTT.

The CDR3 region has the DNA TGTGCTAGTGGTCCTACCCCGGGACTAGCGGGGGAGTTTGTTGGATCCTACAATGAGCAGTTCTTC. Its translation: CASGPTPGLAGEFVGSYNEQFF. The chain carries TRBV12-5 and TRBJ2-1, with 14 bases matching TRBD2. From germline, CDR1 is LGHNT and CDR2 FRNRAP. The CDR3 length is 22 residues. The V segment lost 5 bases and the J segment 1 base; nucleotides outside the gene matches: 19.

The chain uses TRBV7-9 and TRBJ2-5, with D unclear. Trimming cost V 0 bases and J 3 bases, with 8 bases left between them. Germline CDR1 is SEHNR and CDR2 is FQNEAQ (reference sequence). The CDR3 has 14 amino acids. The CDR3: CASSLATGEETQYF. CDR3 sequence (DNA): TGTGCCAGCAGCTTAGCCACGGGTGAAGAGACCCAGTACTTC.

The gene calls are TRBV5-1 and TRBJ1-4, with TRBD1 matching 9 bases. CDR1 is SGHRS, CDR2 YFSETQ, per germline. With V trimmed by 2 bases and J by 7 bases, 3 bases remained unmatched. This CDR3 is 14 amino acids long. This chain's CDR3 is CASSLRQGGEKLFF. CDR3 DNA: TGCGCCAGCAGCTTACGACAGGGGGGTGAAAAACTGTTTTTT.

This clone occurred a few times. This chain joins TRBV9 and TRBJ2-7, with 8 bases fitting TRBD2. In germline, CDR1 is SGDLS, CDR2 YYNGEE. This CDR3 is 16 amino acids long. Trimming removed 2 bases from V and 2 bases from J; junction bases left unmatched: 9. The CDR3, as DNA: TGTGCCAGCAGCGTGGGCCTTAGCGGGGTTCCCTACGAGCAGTACTTC. Protein: CASSVGLSGVPYEQYF.

This clone occurred once. The chain joins TRBV5-4 to TRBJ1-5; no definite D call. The CDR3 is 13 amino acids. Germline V CDR1 and CDR2: SGHNT, YYREEE (reference sequence). The V end lost 4 bases, the J end lost 4 bases, and 9 bases lay between the germline ends. This CDR3 is CASSRGVNQPQHF. The DNA of the CDR3 is TGTGCCAGCAGCCGCGGGGTTAATCAGCCCCAGCATTTT.

This clone has just one count. The genes are TRBV5-5 and TRBJ2-2, with D possibly matching TRBD1 (5 bases). The CDR3 has 17 amino acids. The V gene's germline CDR1 is SGHKS and CDR2 YYEKEE (reference sequence). The V and J ends lost 1 base and 3 bases respectively, with 16 bases between them. The CDR3 coding sequence is TGTGCCAGCAGCTTGACTCTCAGGGTTGCGGACACCGGGGAGCTGTTTTTT. As protein: CASSLTLRVADTGELFF. The whole variable domain, remainder taken from reference TRBV5-5 and TRBJ2-2, is DAGVTQSPTHLIKTRGQQVTLRCSPISGHKSVSWYQQVLGQGPQFIFQYYEKEERGRGNFPDRFSARQFPNYSSELNVNALLLGDSALYLCASSLTLRVADTGELFFGEGSRLTVL.

This chain joins TRBV3-1 (or the pseudogene TRBV3-2) and TRBJ1-6; D is unresolved. The V gene's germline CDR1 is LGHDT and CDR2 YNNKEL (reference sequence). This CDR3 contains 14 residues. V lost 6 bases to trimming and J lost 8 bases, with 14 bases between them. CDR3 in DNA: TGTGCCAGCAGTACCCTCTACAGAGATTCACCCCTCCACTTT. It translates to CASSTLYRDSPLHF.

The chain employs TRBV7-8 and TRBJ2-1; D is possibly TRBD2 (6 bases). From germline, CDR1 is SGHVS and CDR2 FQNEAQ. Trimming removed 2 bases from V and 0 bases from J, with 17 bases in between. The CDR3 covers 18 residues. The CDR3 coding sequence is TGTGCCAGCAGCTTAACGGTTTTAGCGGTTGACTCCTACAATGAGCAGTTCTTC. It specifies CASSLTVLAVDSYNEQFF.

This clone appeared once. CDR3 in amino acids: CASSLDPSYGYTF. CDR3 DNA: TGTGCCAGCAGCTTAGACCCTTCCTATGGCTACACCTTC. This chain uses TRBV11-2 with TRBJ1-2; D gene unclear. V gave up 0 bases and J gave up 4 bases, with 6 bases separating them. This CDR3 has 13 amino acids. Germline V gene lookup returns CDR1 SGHAT and CDR2 FQNNGV.

The rearrangement links TRBV7-9 to TRBJ1-4, with D hard to call. The germline CDR1 and CDR2 sequences are SEHNR and FQNEAQ (reference sequence). The CDR3 runs to 12 residues. Trimming stripped 4 bases from V and 6 bases from J, with 6 bases between. The CDR3, as DNA: TGTGCCAGCAGCTCGGGTTATGAAAAACTGTTTTTT. Protein product: CASSSGYEKLFF.

The rearrangement joins TRBV7-2 to TRBJ2-3; D is possibly TRBD2 (7 bases). CDR3 length equals 14 residues. Germline CDR1 and CDR2: SGHTA and FQGNSA. The germline V and J ends were trimmed by 10 bases and 3 bases, with 17 bases remaining between them. The CDR3 DNA reads TGTGCCACCGCTCGGGGGGCGAGGACAGATACGCAGTATTTT. It is translated as CATARGARTDTQYF.

This rearrangement joins TRBV9 to TRBJ1-3; no clear D. The CDR3 consists of 14 residues. Germline-derived CDR1 and CDR2 are SGDLS and YYNGEE. Between the trimmed V and J ends, which lost 0 bases and 1 base, there was a span of 5 bases. The CDR3 DNA sequence: TGTGCCAGCAGCGTAGTAGCTTCTGGAAACACCATATATTTT. Encoded protein: CASSVVASGNTIYF.